This T cell receptor (beta chain) appears in the sequencing data of a study of T cells in Graves' hyperthyroidism and ophthalmopathy. Study-level information: Blood was drawn when the patient was first diagnosed and still untreated.

General study points: Most thyroid clonotypes with frequency above 0.001 were detected in blood. A model of 13 V-J features distinguished ophthalmopathy from stable hyperthyroidism.

Researchers took RNA transcripts and amplified the TCR beta CDR3 regions from them. Researchers ran a first-round RT-PCR on the TCR CDR3 using the HTBI primer set. MiXCR was run by TCRdb on the multiplex PCR reads, yielding one entry per CDR3 protein. This sample has around 300,000 distinct CDR3 sequences; roughly 15% occur once, and the top ten carry 7.9%. This clonotype appeared many times. The antigen remains undetermined. This CDR3 contains 15 residues. The V end was cut by 3 bases, the J end by 6 bases, with 15 bases between. Germline V lookup: CDR1 SGHVS, CDR2 FQNEAQ. Diagnosis relied on clinical symptoms, serum thyroxine and TRAb, thyroid ultrasound and orbital computed tomography.

Sequencing used blood. This receptor was identified in a woman in her 40s with Graves' hyperthyroidism. V usage is TRBV7-8 and J usage is TRBJ2-1, with D perhaps matching TRBD2 (6 bases). This CDR3 is CASSFDLTRTNEQFF. In DNA, the CDR3 is TGTGCCAGCAGCTTCGACTTGACTAGGACCAATGAGCAGTTCTTC.